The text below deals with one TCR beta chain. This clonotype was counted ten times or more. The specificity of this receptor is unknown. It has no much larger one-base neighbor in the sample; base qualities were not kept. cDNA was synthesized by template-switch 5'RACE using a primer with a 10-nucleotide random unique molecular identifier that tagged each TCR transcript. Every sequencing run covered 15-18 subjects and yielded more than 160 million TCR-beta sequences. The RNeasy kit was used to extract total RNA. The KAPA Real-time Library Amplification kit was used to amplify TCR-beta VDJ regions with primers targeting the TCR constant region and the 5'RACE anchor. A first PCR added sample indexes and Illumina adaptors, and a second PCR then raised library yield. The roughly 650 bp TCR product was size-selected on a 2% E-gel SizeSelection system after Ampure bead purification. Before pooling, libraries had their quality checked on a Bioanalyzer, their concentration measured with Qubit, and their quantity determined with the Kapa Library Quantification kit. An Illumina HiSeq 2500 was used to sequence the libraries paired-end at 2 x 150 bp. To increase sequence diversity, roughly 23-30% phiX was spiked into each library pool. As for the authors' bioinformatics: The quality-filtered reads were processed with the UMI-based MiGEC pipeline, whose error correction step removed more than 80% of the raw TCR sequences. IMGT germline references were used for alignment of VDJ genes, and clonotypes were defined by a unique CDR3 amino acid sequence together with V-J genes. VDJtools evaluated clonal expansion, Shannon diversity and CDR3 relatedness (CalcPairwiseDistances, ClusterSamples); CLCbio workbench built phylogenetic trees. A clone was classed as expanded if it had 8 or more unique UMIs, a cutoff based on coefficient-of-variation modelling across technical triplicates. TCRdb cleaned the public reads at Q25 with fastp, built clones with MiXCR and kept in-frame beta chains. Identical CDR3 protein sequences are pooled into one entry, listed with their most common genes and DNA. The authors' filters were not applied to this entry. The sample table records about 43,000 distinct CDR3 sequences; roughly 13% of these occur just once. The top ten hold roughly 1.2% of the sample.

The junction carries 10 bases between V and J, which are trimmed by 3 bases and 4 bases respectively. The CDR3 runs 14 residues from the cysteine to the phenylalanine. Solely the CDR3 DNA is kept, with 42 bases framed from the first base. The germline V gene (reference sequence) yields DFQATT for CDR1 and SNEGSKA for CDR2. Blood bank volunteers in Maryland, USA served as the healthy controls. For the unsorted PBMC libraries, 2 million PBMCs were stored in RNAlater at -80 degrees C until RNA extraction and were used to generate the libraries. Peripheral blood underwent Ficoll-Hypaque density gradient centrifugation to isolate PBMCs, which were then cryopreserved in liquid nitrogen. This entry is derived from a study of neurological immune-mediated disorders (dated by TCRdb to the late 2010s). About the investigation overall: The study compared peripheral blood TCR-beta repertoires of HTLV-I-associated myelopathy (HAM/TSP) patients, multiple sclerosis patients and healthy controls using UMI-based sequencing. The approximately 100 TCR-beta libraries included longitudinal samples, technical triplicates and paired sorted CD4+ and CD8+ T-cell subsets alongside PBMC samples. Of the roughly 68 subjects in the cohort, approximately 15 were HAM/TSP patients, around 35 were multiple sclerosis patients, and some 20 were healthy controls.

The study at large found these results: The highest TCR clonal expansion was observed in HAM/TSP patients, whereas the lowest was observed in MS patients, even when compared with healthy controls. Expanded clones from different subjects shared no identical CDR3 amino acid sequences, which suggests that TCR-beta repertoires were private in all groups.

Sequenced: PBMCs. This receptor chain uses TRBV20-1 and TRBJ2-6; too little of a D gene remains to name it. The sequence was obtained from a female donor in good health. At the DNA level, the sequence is TGCAGTGCTAGTTTGCGGCGGGGGGCCAACGTCCTGACTTTC. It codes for CSASLRRGANVLTF.